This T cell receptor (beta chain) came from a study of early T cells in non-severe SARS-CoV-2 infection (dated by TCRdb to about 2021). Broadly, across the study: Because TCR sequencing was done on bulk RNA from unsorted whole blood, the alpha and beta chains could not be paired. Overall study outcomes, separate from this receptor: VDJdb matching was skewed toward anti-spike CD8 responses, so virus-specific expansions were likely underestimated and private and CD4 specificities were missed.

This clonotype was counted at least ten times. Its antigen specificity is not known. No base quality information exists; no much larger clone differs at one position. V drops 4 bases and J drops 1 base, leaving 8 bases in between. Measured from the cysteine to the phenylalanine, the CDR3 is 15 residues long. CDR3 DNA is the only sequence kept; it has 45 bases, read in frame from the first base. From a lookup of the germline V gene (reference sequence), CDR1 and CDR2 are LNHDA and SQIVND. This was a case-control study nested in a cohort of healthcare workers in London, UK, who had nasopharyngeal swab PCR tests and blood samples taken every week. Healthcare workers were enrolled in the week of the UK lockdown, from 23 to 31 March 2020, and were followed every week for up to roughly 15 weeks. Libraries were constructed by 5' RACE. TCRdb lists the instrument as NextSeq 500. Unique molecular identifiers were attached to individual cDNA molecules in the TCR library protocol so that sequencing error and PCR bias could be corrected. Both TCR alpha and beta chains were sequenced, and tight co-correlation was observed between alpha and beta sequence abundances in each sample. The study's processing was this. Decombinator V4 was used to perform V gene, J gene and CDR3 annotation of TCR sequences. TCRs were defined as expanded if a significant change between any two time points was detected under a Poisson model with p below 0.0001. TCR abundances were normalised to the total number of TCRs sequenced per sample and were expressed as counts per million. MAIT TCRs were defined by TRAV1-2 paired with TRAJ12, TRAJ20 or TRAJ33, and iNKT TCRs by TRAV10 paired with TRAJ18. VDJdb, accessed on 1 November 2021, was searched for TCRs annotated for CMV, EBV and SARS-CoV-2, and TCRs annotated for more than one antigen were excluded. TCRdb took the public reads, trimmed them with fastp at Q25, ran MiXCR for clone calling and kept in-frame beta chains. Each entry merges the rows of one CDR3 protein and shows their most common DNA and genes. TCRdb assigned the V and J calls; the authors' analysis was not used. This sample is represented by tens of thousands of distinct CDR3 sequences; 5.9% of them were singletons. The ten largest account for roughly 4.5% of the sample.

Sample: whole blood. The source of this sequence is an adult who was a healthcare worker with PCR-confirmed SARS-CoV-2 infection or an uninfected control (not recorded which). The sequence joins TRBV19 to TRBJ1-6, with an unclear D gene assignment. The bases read TGTGCCAGTAGTACGGCGGGATCCTATAATTCACCCCTCCACTTT. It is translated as CASSTAGSYNSPLHF.